The 7 T cell receptor beta chains below come from one sample, sequenced in a study of shared clonotypes between healthy human individuals. Sequencing was performed with immunoSEQ multiplex PCR; in TCRdb, only in-frame clones are kept and a portion is missing. The sample shows 550,000 to 700,000 clones, around three quarters of them seen only once. The specimen was memory CD4+ T cells sorted from blood. Subset given: CD45RA-negative fraction. These receptors were taken from a woman aged 25 to 45 in good health.

The chain joins TRBV14 to TRBJ2-1; D may match TRBD1 or TRBD2 (5 bases each). CDR3 size: 15 residues. V gave up 3 bases and J gave up 4 bases, with 13 bases separating them. Looked up from germline, CDR1 is SGHDN and CDR2 is FVKESK. The CDR3 DNA sequence: TGTGCCAGCAGCCATCTCGGGACGCCGTACAATGAGCAGTTCTTC. As protein: CASSHLGTPYNEQFF.

The chain is built from TRBV19 and TRBJ2-2; 10 bases align to TRBD1. CDR3 length: 15 residues. Germline V gene data show CDR1 as LNHDA and CDR2 as SQIVND (reference sequence). V dropped 5 bases and J dropped 7; count of bases not matched to a gene: 7. CDR3 in DNA: TGTGCCAGTAGTCCCGACAGGGGGCGATACGGGGAGCTGTTTTTT. Its protein is CASSPDRGRYGELFF.

The V and J genes are TRBV2 and TRBJ2-3; D assignment may be TRBD1 or TRBD2 (5 bases each). The V and J ends lost 3 bases and 0 bases respectively, with 10 bases between them. Germline CDR1 is SNHLY and CDR2 is FYNNEI. The CDR3 covers 15 residues. DNA of the CDR3: TGTGCCAGCAGTGAGGGACCGACAAGCACAGATACGCAGTATTTT. Translation: CASSEGPTSTDTQYF.

This rearrangement joins TRBV15 to TRBJ2-2, with a possible D match to TRBD2 (7 bases). CDR1 is LNHNV and CDR2 is YYDKDF in the germline V gene (reference sequence). Trimming pared 5 bases from V and 3 bases from J, leaving 10 bases between. This CDR3 region has 14 residues. The CDR3 DNA sequence: TGTGCCACCAGCGTAGGGGGGGACACCGGGGAGCTGTTTTTT. Amino acid sequence: CATSVGGDTGELFF.

This chain joins TRBV19 and TRBJ2-7, with 10 bases that match TRBD1. Germline V gene data show CDR1 as LNHDA and CDR2 as SQIVND (reference sequence). V shed 1 base and J 2 bases; nucleotides not matched to a gene: 8. This CDR3 contains 17 residues. CDR3 in amino acids: CASSIGAKGTGAYEQYF. The DNA for the CDR3 is TGTGCCAGTAGTATAGGAGCTAAGGGGACAGGGGCCTACGAGCAGTACTTC.

The V gene is TRBV7-2, the J gene TRBJ1-4; tentative D call: TRBD1 (5 bases). Trimming left V 5 bases short and J 8 bases short, with 15 bases between. Per the germline V gene, CDR1 is SGHTA and CDR2 is FQGNSA. This CDR3 has 14 amino acids. The CDR3: CASSQGLDGEKLFF. CDR3 DNA: TGTGCCAGCAGCCAGGGCCTCGACGGGGAAAAACTGTTTTTT. The full variable domain, with the rest looked up from reference TRBV7-2 and TRBJ1-4, is GAGVSQSPSNKVTEKGKDVELRCDPISGHTALYWYRQSLGQGLEFLIYFQGNSAPDKSGLPSDRFSAERTGGSVSTLTIQRTQQEDSAVYLCASSQGLDGEKLFFGSGTQLSVL.

The chain employs TRBV5-1 and TRBJ1-2; TRBD1 aligns across 7 bases. Trimming took 4 bases from V and 8 from J; bases not matched to a gene: 5. The CDR3 is 12 residues long. Looked up from germline, CDR1 is SGHRS and CDR2 is YFSETQ. CDR3 amino acids: CASSPGQLGYTF. Here the CDR3 DNA reads TGCGCCAGCAGCCCGGGACAGCTAGGCTACACCTTC.